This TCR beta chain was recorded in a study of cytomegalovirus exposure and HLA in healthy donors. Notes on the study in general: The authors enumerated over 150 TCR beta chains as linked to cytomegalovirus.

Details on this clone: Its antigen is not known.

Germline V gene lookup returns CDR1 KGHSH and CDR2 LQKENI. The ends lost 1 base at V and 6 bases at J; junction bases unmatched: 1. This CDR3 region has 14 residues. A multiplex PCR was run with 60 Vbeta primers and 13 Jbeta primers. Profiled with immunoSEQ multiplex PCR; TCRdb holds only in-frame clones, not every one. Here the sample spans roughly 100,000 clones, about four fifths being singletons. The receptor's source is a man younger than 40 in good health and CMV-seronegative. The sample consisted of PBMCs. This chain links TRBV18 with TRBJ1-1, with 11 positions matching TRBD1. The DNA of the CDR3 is TGTGCCAGCTCACCACAGGGACAGGGGGCTGAAGCTTTCTTT. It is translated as CASSPQGQGAEAFF.